The clone carrying this T cell receptor beta chain was picked up many times. What it binds is unknown. Both iRepertoire HTBI primers and Arm-PCR of CDR3 regions were used to build the TCR beta libraries. TCRdb recomputed calls from the multiplex PCR reads with MiXCR, one row per CDR3 protein. The table has 400,000 to 650,000 distinct CDR3 sequences, roughly 16% seen once. Time point here: newly diagnosed GD, antithyroid drugs for less than 3 months. Extracted PBMC RNA gave rise to the TCR library. Patient provenance is recorded as an endocrinology department in Xi'an, China. This record belongs to a study of regulatory T cells in long-lasting Graves disease. The overall study: The antithyroid drugs taken by newly diagnosed Graves' patients had been used for under 3 months. Notes on the study in general: Favored gene segments in persistent disease were TRBV28, TRBJ1-2 and TRBJ2-5. Study was limited to peripheral blood, excluding thyroid tissue.

CDR1 is SGHRS and CDR2 is YFSETQ in the germline V gene. The CDR3 extends over 14 amino acids. V was pared by 0 bases and J by 9 bases, with 13 bases between. In addition, the sample was reused for a study of T cells in Graves' hyperthyroidism and ophthalmopathy.

This specimen was peripheral blood mononuclear cells (PBMCs), taken at new diagnosis, from a patient treated with antithyroid drugs. This TCR was recovered from a woman aged 35-60 years with Graves disease. J is TRBJ2-1 and V is TRBV5-1; the D call may be TRBD1 or TRBD2 (5 bases each). For the CDR3, the DNA is TGCGCCAGCAGCTTGGATTACAGTGGGGGTGAGCAGTTCTTC. Translation gives CASSLDYSGGEQFF.